The subject of this entry is one T cell receptor beta chain. The antigen remains unidentified. The source of the sample is a study of early stage breast cancer tumors. At the level of the study: ER+/PR+/HER2- status applied to about 70% of the 16 invasive breast tumors. Among around 12 ER+/PR+/HER2- tumors, eight were ductal, four lobular.

The study, taken as a whole, reports: Enriched TCRB sequences shared across patients were mostly commonly generated sequences.

V was cut by 0 bases and J by 0 bases, with 10 bases left in between. The CDR3 sequence is 16 residues long. CDR1 is SGHVS and CDR2 is FNYEAQ in the germline V gene. Produced via immunoSEQ multiplex PCR; TCRdb's table is partial and in-frame only. The sample consists of roughly 56,000 clones, more than 60% of them appearing once. The sequencing sample was made of blood. V gene TRBV7-6 combines with J gene TRBJ2-3; the D is unclear. This receptor was taken from a person aged 30 to 39 with breast cancer. This chain's CDR3 is CASSLAFGRSTDTQYF. The DNA of the CDR3 is TGTGCCAGCAGCTTAGCCTTCGGTCGGAGCACAGATACGCAGTATTTT.